This entry lists 20 T cell receptor beta chains sequenced from one sample in a study of blood T cell repertoires in COVID-19. Profiling relied on immunoSEQ multiplex PCR, and the TCRdb table lists in-frame clones only, not all of them. The table has under 300,000 clones, approximately 85% seen once. Material for sequencing was peripheral blood. The receptors shown here come from a human donor in a cohort sampled during active COVID-19.

The V call is TRBV29-1, the J call TRBJ2-1; 12 bases agree with TRBD2. The germline gives CDR1 SQVTM, CDR2 ANQGSEA. CDR3 length: 17 amino acids. V lost 6 bases to trimming and J lost 0 bases; unmatched junction nucleotides: 9. CDR3 in DNA: TGCAGCGTGAAGACTAGCGGGAGTATCGGCTCCTACAATGAGCAGTTCTTC. It is translated as CSVKTSGSIGSYNEQFF.

The chain is built from TRBV7-9 and TRBJ1-1; D is unresolved. Trimming stripped 2 bases from V and 3 bases from J, with 7 bases between. Per the germline V gene, CDR1 is SEHNR and CDR2 is FQNEAQ (reference sequence). The CDR3 covers 13 residues. The chain's CDR3 is CASSLTRDTEAFF. CDR3 DNA: TGTGCCAGCAGCTTAACCCGGGACACTGAAGCTTTCTTT.

The V call is TRBV3-1 (or the pseudogene TRBV3-2), the J call TRBJ2-5, with TRBD2 identical over 8 bases. Germline values: CDR1 LGHDT, CDR2 YNNKEL (reference sequence). The length of the CDR3 is 15 residues. Trimming took 1 base from V and 7 from J; bases not matched to a gene: 8. In DNA, the CDR3 is TGTGCCAGCAGCCAAGGCAGCGGGAGAAGTGGGACCCAGTACTTC. Translating it yields CASSQGSGRSGTQYF.

The chain couples TRBV5-1 to TRBJ2-7, with D possibly being TRBD2 (5 bases). Per germline, CDR1 SGHRS and CDR2 YFSETQ. Trimming cost V 4 bases and J 5 bases, with 16 bases left between them. There are 14 residues in the CDR3. The CDR3 is CASSGGGYRDEQYF. The CDR3 bases are TGCGCCAGCAGCGGCGGAGGATACCGCGACGAGCAGTACTTC.

V usage is TRBV3-1 (or the pseudogene TRBV3-2) and J usage is TRBJ2-3, with TRBD1 matching over 11 bases. From germline, CDR1 is LGHDT and CDR2 YNNKEL (reference sequence). The CDR3 length is 13 residues. Losses at the gene ends were 3 bases for V and 8 bases for J; bases not matched to a gene: 1. The CDR3: CASSHGTGGTQYF. The CDR3 DNA reads TGTGCCAGCAGCCATGGGACAGGGGGTACGCAGTATTTT.

The DNA of the CDR3 is TGTGCCAGTAGTAGACAGGGATCCGGGGAGCTGTTTTTT. It is translated as CASSRQGSGELFF. The chain joins TRBV19 to TRBJ2-2; 7 positions match TRBD1. CDR1 and CDR2 (germline): LNHDA, SQIVND (reference sequence). The trim removed 4 bases at V and 6 bases at J, leaving 2 bases unmatched. The CDR3 is 13 residues long.

V usage is TRBV5-4 and J usage is TRBJ2-5; 8 bases match TRBD2. The CDR3 extends over 15 amino acids. V dropped 4 bases and J dropped 2; count of bases not matched to a gene: 7. Per the germline V gene, CDR1 is SGHNT and CDR2 is YYREEE (reference sequence). The CDR3 spells CASSTVAGRQETQYF. CDR3 DNA sequence: TGTGCCAGCAGCACCGTAGCGGGAAGGCAAGAGACCCAGTACTTC.

In its sample, this clone was seen once. V and J are TRBV5-4 and TRBJ1-1, with a weak D call TRBD1 (5 bases). The CDR3 totals 13 residues. V lost 0 bases and J 6 bases, leaving 9 bases between the germline ends. Germline V gene data show CDR1 as SGHNT and CDR2 as YYREEE (reference sequence). This chain's CDR3 is CASSLALGPEAFF. CDR3 DNA sequence: TGTGCCAGCAGCTTGGCCCTGGGGCCTGAAGCTTTCTTT. Drawing the rest from reference TRBV5-4 and TRBJ1-1, the complete variable domain is ETGVTQSPTHLIKTRGQQVTLRCSSQSGHNTVSWYQQALGQGPQFIFQYYREEENGRGNFPPRFSGLQFPNYSSELNVNALELDDSALYLCASSLALGPEAFFGQGTRLTVV.

This clone appeared a single time. The chain couples TRBV27 to TRBJ1-5; no clear D. The CDR3 loop spans 13 amino acids. Trimming shortened V by 6 bases and J by 8 bases, and 14 bases separated the two germline ends. Germline-derived CDR1 and CDR2 are MNHEY and SMNVEV (reference sequence). Here the CDR3 DNA reads TGTGCCAGCAGCCCCCCCCACGGGGAGCCCCAGCATTTT. This sequence encodes CASSPPHGEPQHF.

The chain links TRBV9 to TRBJ2-1; 7 nucleotides match TRBD2. Germline V CDR1 and CDR2: SGDLS, YYNGEE. Unmatched junction bases numbered 9, after V lost 1 base and J lost 5 bases. The CDR3 extends over 16 amino acids. CDR3 sequence: CASSVSGGTTHNEQFF. CDR3 DNA: TGTGCCAGCAGCGTATCAGGAGGGACTACCCACAATGAGCAGTTCTTC.

The chain uses TRBV3-1 (or the pseudogene TRBV3-2) and TRBJ2-1; possibly TRBD2 for D (6 bases). The CDR3 covers 14 residues. Trimming cost V 8 bases and J 3 bases, with 14 bases left between them. The germline V gene has CDR1 LGHDT and CDR2 YNNKEL (reference sequence). The CDR3 nucleotides read TGTGCCAGCCGCAGTCGCGGGGACTACAATGAGCAGTTCTTC. Residues: CASRSRGDYNEQFF.

This clone was counted a few times. This CDR3 reads CASGTETNTGELFF. The CDR3 DNA is TGCGCCAGCGGGACAGAGACCAACACCGGGGAGCTGTTTTTT. The chain combines TRBV10-2 with TRBJ2-2, with 7 bases fitting TRBD1. The germline V gene has CDR1 WSHSY and CDR2 SAAADI. V trimming: 8 bases; J trimming: 2 bases; junction bases outside the gene matches: 5. This CDR3 comprises 14 residues.

V usage is TRBV2 and J usage is TRBJ2-5, with D perhaps TRBD2 (6 bases). CDR3 length equals 14 residues. V shed 5 bases and J shed 2 bases, with 12 bases lying between them. CDR1 and CDR2 from the germline V gene are SNHLY and FYNNEI. The CDR3 region has the DNA TGTGCCAGCAGTCTCCGGGACTTGCAAGAGACCCAGTACTTC. Its translation is CASSLRDLQETQYF.

This rearrangement joins TRBV6-5 to TRBJ2-1; D not certain. Germline V gives CDR1 MNHEY, CDR2 SVGAGI. CDR3 size: 13 residues. V was pared by 5 bases and J by 9 bases, with 14 bases between. The CDR3 DNA follows: TGTGCCAGCAGTCCCCTCCGGTACGGTGAGCAGTTCTTC. Residues: CASSPLRYGEQFF.

V gene TRBV4-3 combines with J gene TRBJ2-7; D perhaps matches TRBD2 (6 bases). Germline CDR1 is LGHNA and CDR2 is YSLEER. The V gene lost 0 bases and the J gene lost 5 bases, with 20 bases spanning the gap. The CDR3 totals 17 residues. The CDR3: CASSQDLFGLLSNEQYF. CDR3 DNA: TGCGCCAGCAGCCAAGATCTTTTTGGACTACTCTCGAACGAGCAGTACTTC.

As concerns this clone: Within the sample, other DNA sequences also encode this same CDR3. The chain combines TRBV7-9 with TRBJ1-5; the D is unclear. The CDR3 consists of 12 residues. V was trimmed by 3 bases and J by 2 bases, leaving 2 bases between them. From germline, CDR1 is SEHNR and CDR2 FQNEAQ (reference sequence). CDR3 sequence: CASSFGNQPQHF. CDR3 in DNA: TGTGCCAGCAGCTTCGGCAATCAGCCCCAGCATTTT.

The chain employs TRBV30 and TRBJ1-1; D may be TRBD1 (6 bases). This CDR3 spans 14 amino acids. Trimming took off 4 bases at V and 1 base at J, with 13 bases between the two ends. Germline CDR1 and CDR2: GTSNPN and SVGIG (reference sequence). The chain's CDR3 is CAWTRTVRNTEAFF. The CDR3 DNA reads as TGTGCCTGGACGAGGACAGTAAGGAACACTGAAGCTTTCTTT.

In this sample, this clone turned up once. The J gene is TRBJ2-3, the V gene TRBV5-6, with D perhaps matching TRBD1 (6 bases). V gave up 2 bases and J gave up 0 bases, with 10 bases separating them. CDR3 length: 15 amino acids. Germline V CDR1 and CDR2: SGHDT, YYEEEE. CDR3 nucleotide sequence: TGTGCCAGCAGCTTTGGACAGTTTAGCACAGATACGCAGTATTTT. Translation: CASSFGQFSTDTQYF.

This clone was detected only once. The V call is TRBV6-2 or TRBV6-3, the J call TRBJ2-3; D may be TRBD1 (6 bases). This CDR3 spans 16 amino acids. Germline V lookup: CDR1 MNHEY, CDR2 SVGEGT. V lost 0 bases, J lost 2 bases, and 12 bases lay in between. CDR3 nucleotide sequence: TGTGCCAGCAGTTACTCGGGGACACACTACACAGATACGCAGTATTTT. Encoded protein: CASSYSGTHYTDTQYF.

The rearrangement links TRBV29-1 to TRBJ2-7; 8 nucleotides line up with TRBD2. V gave up 6 bases and J gave up 3 bases; unmatched junction bases: 4. This CDR3 is 12 amino acids long. CDR1 SQVTM and CDR2 ANQGSEA come from the germline V gene. The CDR3 DNA reads TGCAGCGTAGCGGGAGATTTCTACGAGCAGTACTTC. Protein product: CSVAGDFYEQYF.